These T cell receptor beta chains were read from a single sample in a study of T-cell reconstitution after alpha-beta-depleted transplantation in children. TCRdb reprocessed the PCR reads via MiXCR and lists one record per CDR3 protein. The table includes about 460,000 distinct CDR3 sequences, roughly an eighth detected once. The source material was PBMCs from the stem cell graft donor, sampled from the stem cell graft. These receptors were taken from a human donor who donated a stem cell graft to a child with combined immunodeficiency. Both conserved end residues are part of each CDR3. The D gene is left open where the match is weak. Part of the rows lack a size; the others show once, few, many or a class for expanded clones.

>TRBD2|TRBJ2-3|TRBV6-1|NA
TGTGCCAGCAGTACCGCCGGGACTAGCGGTAATACGCAGTATTTT
CASSTAGTSGNTQYF
>TRBD2|TRBJ2-1|TRBV4-1|many
TGCGCCAGCAGACCACTTAGCGGGACCTCCTACAATGAGCAGTTCTTC
CASRPLSGTSYNEQFF
>NA|TRBJ2-5|TRBV6-1|many
TGTGCCAGCAGGACTTCGCGGTTGCGGGAGACCCAGTACTTC
CASRTSRLRETQYF
>NA|TRBJ1-1|TRBV7-3|many
TGTGCCAGCAGCCCAATTCTTATTACTGAAGCTTTCTTT
CASSPILITEAFF
>TRBD2|TRBJ2-7|TRBV7-9|few
TGTGCCAGCAGCTTAGGCGGAGGACTAGCTTACGAGCAGTACTTC
CASSLGGGLAYEQYF
>NA|TRBJ2-6|TRBV7-2|NA
TGTGCCAGCAGCTTCCGGCAAGGTTCCTCTGGGGCCAACGTCCTGACTTTC
CASSFRQGSSGANVLTF
>NA|TRBJ2-1|TRBV20-1|few
TGCAGTGCTAGCGCGCCCGGGGGCCCAGGGTCTACCTACAATGAGCAGTTCTTC
CSASAPGGPGSTYNEQFF
>TRBD2|TRBJ2-2|TRBV12-3/TRBV12-4|many
TGTGCCAGCAGTTTGGGGACTAGCGGGAGATTGGGTGTCGGGGAGCTGTTTTTT
CASSLGTSGRLGVGELFF
>TRBD2|TRBJ2-3|TRBV25-1|few
TGTGCCAGCAGTGAAGGGGGACTAGCGGGAGAGACAGATACGCAGTATTTT
CASSEGGLAGETDTQYF
>NA|TRBJ2-3|TRBV12-3/TRBV12-4|few
TGTGCCAGCGCCCGGTTGGATACGCAGTATTTT
CASARLDTQYF
>NA|TRBJ2-5|TRBV7-2|few
TGTGCCAGCAGCTTTATTATCGACCCAGAGACCCAGTACTTC
CASSFIIDPETQYF
>TRBD2|TRBJ2-5|TRBV10-3|few
TGTGCCATCAGTGAGTCGCCTAGCGGGAGCGGGGAGACCCAGTACTTC
CAISESPSGSGETQYF
>TRBD1|TRBJ2-2|TRBV24-1|many
TGTGCCACCAGTGATTTCGGGACAGACACCGGGGAGCTGTTTTTT
CATSDFGTDTGELFF
>NA|TRBJ2-1|TRBV12-3/TRBV12-4|many
TGTGCCAGCAGTTTAGGGCAGGGAAAGGATGAGCAGTTCTTC
CASSLGQGKDEQFF
>NA|TRBJ2-1|TRBV12-3/TRBV12-4|NA
TGTGCCAGCAGTTTAGCGCGGGCGGATGAGCAGTTCTTC
CASSLARADEQFF
>NA|TRBJ2-1|TRBV7-3|NA
TGTGCCAGCAGCGCAACGGGACCACGAAATGAGCAGTTCTTC
CASSATGPRNEQFF
>NA|TRBJ2-7|TRBV7-7|NA
TGTGCCAGCAGCTTTAGGGGCGGTGGGTCATCTCAGGGCGAGCAGTACTTC
CASSFRGGGSSQGEQYF
>NA|TRBJ1-3|TRBV27|NA
TGTGCCAGCAGGAATGCAGGGGACGGAAACACCATATATTTT
CASRNAGDGNTIYF
>TRBD1|TRBJ2-5|TRBV7-9|many
TGTGCCAGCAGCCAGGGAAGGACAGGGGTTTCGGGAGAGACCCAGTACTTC
CASSQGRTGVSGETQYF
>NA|TRBJ1-1|TRBV6-5|many
TGTGCCAGCAGTTATCACGGCTCAGGGCTCAGCGGTGAAGCTTTCTTT
CASSYHGSGLSGEAFF
>NA|TRBJ2-3|TRBV14|few
TGTGCCAGCAGCCAAGTGGGGGGCCGTCTAACAGATACGCAGTATTTT
CASSQVGGRLTDTQYF
>NA|TRBJ2-6|TRBV4-3|few
TGCGCCAGCAGCCCCACGGTAAACAGAGAGTCTGGGGCCAACGTCCTGACTTTC
CASSPTVNRESGANVLTF
>NA|TRBJ2-5|TRBV6-5|few
TGTGCCAGCAGTTACTCAATAATAGCTCGAGAGACCCAGTACTTC
CASSYSIIARETQYF
>NA|TRBJ2-3|TRBV6-5|many
TGTGCCAGCATCCTATCCGGAGAACCCCCCACAGATACGCAGTATTTT
CASILSGEPPTDTQYF
>NA|TRBJ2-3|TRBV4-1|NA
TGCGCCAGCAGCCAACCCGGGGGTGTGGGTCGGGATACGCAGTATTTT
CASSQPGGVGRDTQYF
>NA|TRBJ1-5|TRBV20-1|many
TGCAGTGCTAGAGATTGGGGCAGGAGGAGTCAGCCCCAGCATTTT
CSARDWGRRSQPQHF